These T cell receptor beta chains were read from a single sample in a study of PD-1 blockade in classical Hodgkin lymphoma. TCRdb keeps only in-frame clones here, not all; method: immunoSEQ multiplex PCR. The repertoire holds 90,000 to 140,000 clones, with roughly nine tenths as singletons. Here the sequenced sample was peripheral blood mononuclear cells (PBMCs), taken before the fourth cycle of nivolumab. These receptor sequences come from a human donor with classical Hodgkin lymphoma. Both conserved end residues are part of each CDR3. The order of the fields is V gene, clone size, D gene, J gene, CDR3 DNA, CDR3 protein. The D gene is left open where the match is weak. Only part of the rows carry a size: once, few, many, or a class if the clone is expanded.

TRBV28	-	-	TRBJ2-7	TGTGCCAGCAGTCCTCCGCCTCCCGGACGGTCCTACGAGCAGTACTTC	CASSPPPPGRSYEQYF
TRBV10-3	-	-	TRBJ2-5	TGTGCCATCAGTGAGGAAGAGACCCAGTACTTC	CAISEEETQYF
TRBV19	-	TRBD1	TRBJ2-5	TGTGCCAGTAGTGCGACCGGGACAGGTCAAGAGACCCAGTACTTC	CASSATGTGQETQYF
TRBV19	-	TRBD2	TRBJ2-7	TGTGCCAGTAGTTCAAGCCCCACTAGCGGGTCTTTCGAGCAGTACTTC	CASSSSPTSGSFEQYF
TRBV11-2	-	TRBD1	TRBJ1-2	TGTGCCAGCAGCTTCGGGACAGGGAACTATGGCTACACCTTC	CASSFGTGNYGYTF
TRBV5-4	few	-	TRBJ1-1	TGTGCCAGCAGCTTACCACAGGCAGAAGCTTTCTTT	CASSLPQAEAFF
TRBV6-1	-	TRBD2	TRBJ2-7	TGTGCCAGCAGTGAAACCCGGGGGGTACTACGAAAGTACTTC	CASSETRGVLRKYF
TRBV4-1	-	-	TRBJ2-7	TGCGCCAGCACCGTCGGGACCTCCTACGAGCAGTACTTC	CASTVGTSYEQYF
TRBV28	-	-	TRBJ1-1	TGTGCCAGCACCCTCGGCCTGGGAACTGAAGCTTTCTTT	CASTLGLGTEAFF
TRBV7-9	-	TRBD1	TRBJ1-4	TGTGCCAGCAGCTCTGATATTCCGGGACAGCGAATGTGGGATTTT	CASSSDIPGQRMWDF